The entry below describes one T cell receptor (beta chain). Its antigen is not identified. The sample originates from a study of B cell selection in AIRE deficiency. Study-wide results and limits: Only TCRbeta was sequenced; about 33% of shared healthy Treg sequences appeared in Tconv.

CDR3 length: 17 residues. V lost 0 bases, J lost 8 bases, and 22 bases lay in between. The germline V gene encodes CDR1 SGHNT and CDR2 YYREEE (reference sequence). Authors' methods: Approximately 5.3x10^4 patient and 9.56x10^4 healthy donor TCRbeta sequences came from Tregs. The data were produced by immunoSEQ multiplex PCR, yet TCRdb's version contains in-frame clones alone and is incomplete. The V and J calls and clone size are taken from that table; D and trimming were inferred from the DNA. The sample lists 20,000 to 25,000 clones; around 90% were seen once. Regulatory T cells were sorted as CD4+CD25hiCD127low/negative cells.

The chain links TRBV5-4 to TRBJ2-3; tentative D call: TRBD2 (7 bases). This receptor was obtained from a human donor in good health. The specimen was CD4+CD25+ Tregs sorted from PBMCs. The DNA for the CDR3 is TGTGCCAGCAGCTTGGTTCAGGCTAGCGGAGCCAGGGGTACGCAGTATTTT. Translating gives CASSLVQASGARGTQYF.